This T cell receptor beta chain was recorded in a study of blood T cell repertoires in COVID-19. On the study more broadly: T cells, B-cell-depleted T cells, or PBMCs provided the cDNA or gDNA that served as material.

Authors' processing steps: From reference gene primer amplification, estimates of nucleated cell counts were derived. The repertoire was sequenced with immunoSEQ multiplex PCR; TCRdb's copy has only in-frame clones and lacks some. Clone size and V and J calls were adopted from that table, with D and trimming inferred from the DNA. Of 29,000 or so clones listed, approximately 80% were seen once; the top ten hold about half. Trimming took off 4 bases at V and 1 base at J, with 11 bases between the two ends. This CDR3 contains 14 residues. Germline CDR1 is SGDLS and CDR2 is YYNGEE. The source material was peripheral blood. This sequence joins TRBV9 and TRBJ1-1, with D possibly matching TRBD1 (6 bases). The TCR originated in a woman in her sixties or seventies with acute or convalescent COVID-19. DNA for the CDR3: TGTGCCAGCAGCCGAACGACAGGGAACACTGAAGCTTTCTTT. It codes for CASSRTTGNTEAFF.